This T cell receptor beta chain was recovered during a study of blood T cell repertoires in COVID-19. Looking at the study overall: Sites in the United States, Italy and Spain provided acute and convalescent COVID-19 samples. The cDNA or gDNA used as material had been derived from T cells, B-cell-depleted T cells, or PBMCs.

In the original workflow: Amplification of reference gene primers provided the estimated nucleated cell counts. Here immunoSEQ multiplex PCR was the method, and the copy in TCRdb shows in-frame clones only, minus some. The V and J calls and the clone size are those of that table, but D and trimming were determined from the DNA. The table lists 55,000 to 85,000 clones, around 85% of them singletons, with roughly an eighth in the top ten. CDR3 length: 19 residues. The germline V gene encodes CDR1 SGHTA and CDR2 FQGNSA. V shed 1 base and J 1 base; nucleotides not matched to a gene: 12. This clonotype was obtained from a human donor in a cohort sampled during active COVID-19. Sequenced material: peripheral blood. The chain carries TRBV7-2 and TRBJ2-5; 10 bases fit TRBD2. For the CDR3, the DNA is TGTGCCAGCAGCTTAGTTCTCCCTAGCGGGGGCCTCGCCCAAGAGACCCAGTACTTC. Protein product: CASSLVLPSGGLAQETQYF.